This TCR beta chain was identified in a study of preoperative IRX-2 immunotherapy in early breast cancer. The CDR3 sequence is 15 residues long. Losses at the gene ends were 1 base for V and 4 bases for J; bases not matched to a gene: 5. Germline-derived CDR1 and CDR2 are MNHGY and SAAAGT. Treatment meaning: preoperative locoregional IRX-2 cytokine immunotherapy. Preoperative locoregional IRX-2 cytokine immunotherapy was tested in the phase Ib source study. Libraries were prepared by immunoSEQ multiplex PCR; TCRdb keeps only in-frame clonotypes and omits some of them. The table has approximately 98,000 clones, 86% seen once.

The V and J genes are TRBV6-8 and TRBJ2-7; 9 positions match TRBD1. The TCR comes from a human donor with breast cancer. This specimen consisted of tumor tissue, obtained after IRX-2 immunotherapy. This CDR3 is CASSYFGTGTYEQYF. The DNA of the CDR3 is TGTGCCAGCAGTTACTTCGGGACAGGGACGTACGAGCAGTACTTC.